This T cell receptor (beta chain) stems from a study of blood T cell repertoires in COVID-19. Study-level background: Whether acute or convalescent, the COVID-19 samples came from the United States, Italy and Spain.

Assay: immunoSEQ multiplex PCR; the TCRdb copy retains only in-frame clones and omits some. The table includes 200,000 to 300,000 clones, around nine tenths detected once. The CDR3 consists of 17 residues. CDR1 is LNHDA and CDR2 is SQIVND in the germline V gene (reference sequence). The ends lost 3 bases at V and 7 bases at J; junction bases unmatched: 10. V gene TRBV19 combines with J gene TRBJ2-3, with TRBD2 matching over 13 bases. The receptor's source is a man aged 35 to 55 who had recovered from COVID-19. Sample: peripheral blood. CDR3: CASSMEGLAGVRNTQYF. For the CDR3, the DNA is TGTGCCAGTAGTATGGAAGGACTAGCGGGGGTACGAAATACGCAGTATTTT.